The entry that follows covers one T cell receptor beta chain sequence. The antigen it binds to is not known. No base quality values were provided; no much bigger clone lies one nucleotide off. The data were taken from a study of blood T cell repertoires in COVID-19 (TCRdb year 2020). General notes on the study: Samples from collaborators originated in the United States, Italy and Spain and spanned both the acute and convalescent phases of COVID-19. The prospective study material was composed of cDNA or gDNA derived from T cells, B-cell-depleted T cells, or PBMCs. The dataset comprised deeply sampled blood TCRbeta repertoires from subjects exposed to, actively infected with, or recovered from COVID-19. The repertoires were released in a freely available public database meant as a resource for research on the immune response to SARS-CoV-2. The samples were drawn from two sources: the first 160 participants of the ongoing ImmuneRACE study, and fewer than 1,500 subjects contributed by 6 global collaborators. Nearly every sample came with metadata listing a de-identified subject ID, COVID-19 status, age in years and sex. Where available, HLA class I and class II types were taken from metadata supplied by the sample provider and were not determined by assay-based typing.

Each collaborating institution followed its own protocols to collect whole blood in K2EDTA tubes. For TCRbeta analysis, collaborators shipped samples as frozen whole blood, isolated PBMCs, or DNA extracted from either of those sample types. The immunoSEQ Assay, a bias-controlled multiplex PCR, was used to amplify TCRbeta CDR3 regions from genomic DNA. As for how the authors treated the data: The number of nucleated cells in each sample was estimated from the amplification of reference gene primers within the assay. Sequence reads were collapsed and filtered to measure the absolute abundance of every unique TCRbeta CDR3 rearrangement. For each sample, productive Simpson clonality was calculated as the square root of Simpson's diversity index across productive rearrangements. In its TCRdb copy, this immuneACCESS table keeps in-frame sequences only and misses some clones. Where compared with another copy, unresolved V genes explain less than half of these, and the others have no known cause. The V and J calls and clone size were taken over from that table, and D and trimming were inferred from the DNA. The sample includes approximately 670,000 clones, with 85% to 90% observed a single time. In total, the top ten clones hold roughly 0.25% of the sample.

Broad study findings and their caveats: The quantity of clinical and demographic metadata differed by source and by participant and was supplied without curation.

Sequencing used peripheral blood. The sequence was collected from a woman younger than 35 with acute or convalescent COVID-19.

At the DNA level, the sequence is TGCGCCAGCAGCTTGAGCGGACTTGGTAACGGACAGGGTAGGCAGTATTTT. It translates to CASSLSGLGNGQGRQYF. Recombination joined TRBV5-1 with TRBJ2-3; TRBD1 aligns with 8 central bases. Relative to germline, V is missing 1 base and J is missing 11 bases, with 18 bases of the junction outside any gene match. Reading the germline V gene gives CDR1 SGHRS and CDR2 YFSETQ. Its CDR3 holds 17 amino acids, cysteine through phenylalanine. Only the CDR3 region is kept as DNA, spanning 51 bases read in frame from base 1.